This passage covers 18 T cell receptor beta chains from one sample sequenced in a study of shared clonotypes between healthy human individuals. Repertoires were generated with immunoSEQ multiplex PCR, while TCRdb's copy carries only in-frame clones and drops some. The table lists just over 2,000,000 clones, roughly 95% of them singletons. Sample: naive CD4+ T cells sorted from blood. The subset here: CD45RA+ positively selected. These receptors came from a man aged 18 to 35 in good health.

This chain uses TRBV29-1 with TRBJ2-5, with D hard to call. CDR1 and CDR2 (germline): SQVTM, ANQGSEA. This CDR3 contains 12 residues. V lost 7 bases, J lost 2 bases, and 11 bases lay in between. As DNA, the CDR3 is TGCAGCGGGGCGCAAACGCAAGAGACCCAGTACTTC. Its translation: CSGAQTQETQYF.

The chain recombines TRBV10-3 with TRBJ2-1, with a weak D call TRBD2 (5 bases). The CDR3 length is 13 residues. V dropped 3 bases and J dropped 3 bases, with 6 bases sitting between them. Germline CDR1 and CDR2: ENHRY and SYGVKD. The CDR3, as DNA: TGTGCCATCAGTGACGGGGTCTACAATGAGCAGTTCTTC. Protein product: CAISDGVYNEQFF.

The CDR3 DNA reads TGTGCCAGCAGCCATGGGGCCGGAGGGGGCGCCTATGAAAAACTGTTTTTT. Translating it yields CASSHGAGGGAYEKLFF. The rearrangement uses TRBV7-6 and TRBJ1-4; 7 positions match TRBD1. With V trimmed by 5 bases and J by 6 bases, 15 bases remained unmatched. The CDR3 is made up of 17 amino acids. The germline V gene encodes CDR1 SGHVS and CDR2 FNYEAQ.

V gene TRBV7-9 combines with J gene TRBJ2-5; 8 bases match TRBD1. V dropped 5 bases and J dropped 2; count of bases not matched to a gene: 10. The CDR3 totals 16 residues. Germline CDR1 reads SEHNR; CDR2 reads FQNEAQ (reference sequence). In DNA, the CDR3 is TGTGCCAGCAGCCTATACCTCGACAGGGGACAAGAGACCCAGTACTTC. This sequence encodes CASSLYLDRGQETQYF.

The chain has TRBV5-1 and TRBJ2-5; D may match TRBD1 or TRBD2 (5 bases each). Germline V CDR1 and CDR2: SGHRS, YFSETQ. Trimming shortened V by 3 bases and J by 9 bases, and 21 bases separated the two germline ends. This CDR3 is built from 15 residues. As DNA, the CDR3 is TGCGCCAGCAGCTCGGGTGGGGGAGAAGAGATGTCCCAGTACTTC. Translating it yields CASSSGGGEEMSQYF.

The chain employs TRBV6-1 and TRBJ2-7; TRBD1 matches at 8 bases. The germline V gene encodes CDR1 MNHNS and CDR2 SASEGT. The CDR3 has 12 amino acids. V shed 10 bases and J 2 bases; nucleotides not matched to a gene: 4. CDR3 nucleotides: TGTGCCATCAAGACAGGGGCCTACGAGCAGTACTTC. Protein sequence: CAIKTGAYEQYF.

The V and J genes are TRBV4-1 and TRBJ2-7; D is possibly TRBD2 (6 bases). The CDR3 is 17 amino acids. Trimming left V 1 base short and J 0 bases short, with 16 bases between. Germline V gene lookup returns CDR1 MGHRA and CDR2 YSYEKL. The CDR3 nucleotides are TGCGCCAGCAGCCAAGTCATCGGGACTGGGACCTCCTACGAGCAGTACTTC. This codes for CASSQVIGTGTSYEQYF.

This chain connects TRBV4-1 to TRBJ2-1; D unresolved. The germline V gene has CDR1 MGHRA and CDR2 YSYEKL. This CDR3 spans 14 amino acids. V was pared by 0 bases and J by 12 bases, with 15 bases between. Here the CDR3 DNA reads TGCGCCAGCAGCCAAGAGGGTATCCTACCTTGGCAGTTCTTC. Translation gives CASSQEGILPWQFF.

The V and J genes are TRBV10-1 and TRBJ1-1, with a weak D call TRBD1 (5 bases). The CDR3 runs to 13 residues. Germline-derived CDR1 and CDR2 are WNHNN and SYGVQD (reference sequence). The germline V and J ends were trimmed by 4 bases and 3 bases, with 9 bases remaining between them. This chain's CDR3 is CASSAGSDTEAFF. CDR3 coding DNA: TGCGCCAGCAGTGCAGGGAGCGACACTGAAGCTTTCTTT.

This chain uses TRBV9 with TRBJ2-3; a possible D gene is TRBD2 (7 bases). There are 16 residues in the CDR3. The germline gives CDR1 SGDLS, CDR2 YYNGEE. V dropped 0 bases and J dropped 4 bases, with 15 bases sitting between them. CDR3 DNA: TGTGCCAGCAGCGTAGGTCGGGGGGCAGGGGCAGATACGCAGTATTTT. Protein: CASSVGRGAGADTQYF.

The chain is built from TRBV5-1 and TRBJ2-3, with a tentative D call TRBD1 (6 bases). From germline, CDR1 is SGHRS and CDR2 YFSETQ. V dropped 4 bases and J dropped 4 bases, with 16 bases sitting between them. The CDR3 has 15 amino acids. The CDR3 nucleotides are TGCGCCAGCAGCAGCGGTGGGGGCTACGCAGATACGCAGTATTTT. Amino acids: CASSSGGGYADTQYF. The whole variable domain, remainder taken from reference TRBV5-1 and TRBJ2-3, is KAGVTQTPRYLIKTRGQQVTLSCSPISGHRSVSWYQQTPGQGLQFLFEYFSETQRNKGNFPGRFSGRQFSNSRSEMNVSTLELGDSALYLCASSSGGGYADTQYFGPGTRLTVL.

This sequence joins TRBV27 and TRBJ2-7; 8 bases align to TRBD2. The CDR3 is 15 amino acids. After removal of 6 bases from V and 4 bases from J, the junction contained 11 bases not matched to a gene. The germline CDR1 and CDR2 sequences are MNHEY and SMNVEV (reference sequence). For the CDR3, the DNA is TGTGCCAGCAGCCGCGCCGGGACTAGTACTTACGAGCAGTACTTC. This encodes CASSRAGTSTYEQYF.

With regard to this clone: Other DNA sequences in the sample encode the same CDR3. The V and J genes are TRBV30 and TRBJ1-5; 9 positions match TRBD1. Germline values: CDR1 GTSNPN, CDR2 SVGIG (reference sequence). The CDR3 runs to 14 residues. Unmatched junction bases numbered 3, after V lost 2 bases and J lost 4 bases. The CDR3 sequence is CAWSPTGGNQPQHF. The DNA for the CDR3 is TGTGCCTGGAGTCCGACAGGGGGTAATCAGCCCCAGCATTTT.

The chain employs TRBV10-3 and TRBJ1-5, with 8 bases matching TRBD1. CDR1 is ENHRY and CDR2 is SYGVKD in the germline V gene. With V trimmed by 4 bases and J by 0 bases, 2 bases remained unmatched. The CDR3 runs to 15 residues. CDR3 nucleotides: TGTGCCATCAGTGCAGGGGGCGATAGCAATCAGCCCCAGCATTTT. It specifies CAISAGGDSNQPQHF.

This chain uses TRBV19 with TRBJ2-3, with TRBD1 identical over 7 bases. CDR1 LNHDA and CDR2 SQIVND come from the germline V gene (reference sequence). The length of the CDR3 is 15 residues. The V and J ends lost 9 bases and 1 base, in that order; junction bases with no gene match: 10. CDR3 residues: CASSPSTGRTDTQYF. The CDR3 DNA sequence: TGTGCCAGCTCACCTTCGACAGGGCGCACAGATACGCAGTATTTT.

This clone was counted once. The genes are TRBV2 and TRBJ1-2, with D maybe TRBD1 (5 bases). This CDR3 contains 14 residues. Between the trimmed V and J ends, which lost 4 bases and 2 bases, there was a span of 11 bases. Germline V gene data show CDR1 as SNHLY and CDR2 as FYNNEI. CDR3 DNA sequence: TGTGCCAGCAGTGGGCAGGGAAGGAACTATGGCTACACCTTC. The encoded protein is CASSGQGRNYGYTF. Full variable domain (rest looked up from reference TRBV2 and TRBJ1-2): EPEVTQTPSHQVTQMGQEVILRCVPISNHLYFYWYRQILGQKVEFLVSFYNNEISEKSEIFDDQFSVERPDGSNFTLKIRSTKLEDSAMYFCASSGQGRNYGYTFGSGTRLTVV.

The rearrangement links TRBV29-1 to TRBJ2-7; 9 bases map to TRBD1. Unmatched junction bases numbered 4, after V lost 7 bases and J lost 3 bases. This CDR3 comprises 12 residues. Germline CDR1 SQVTM, CDR2 ANQGSEA. CDR3 sequence (DNA): TGCAGCGCCGGACAGGGGTTCTACGAGCAGTACTTC. Its translation: CSAGQGFYEQYF.

The gene calls are TRBV7-2 and TRBJ2-1, with 9 bases aligning to TRBD2. This CDR3 comprises 14 residues. V lost 7 bases, J lost 5 bases, and 6 bases stayed unmatched. Germline lookup yields CDR1 SGHTA and CDR2 FQGNSA. CDR3 nucleotide sequence: TGTGCCAGCAACCCTAGCGGGACCCACAATGAGCAGTTCTTC. Its translation: CASNPSGTHNEQFF.